The 26 T cell receptor beta chains given below trace back to one sample, sequenced in a study of cytomegalovirus exposure and HLA in healthy donors. Use of 60 Vbeta and 13 Jbeta primers characterized the PCR. Using immunoSEQ multiplex PCR, the repertoire was profiled, and TCRdb retains in-frame clones only, with some absent. The sample lists about 110,000 clones, approximately 80% occurring once. The sequenced material came from PBMCs. The receptors stem from a man aged 50 to 59 in good health and CMV-seronegative.

This chain uses TRBV19 with TRBJ1-6; D is perhaps TRBD1 (5 bases). Per the germline V gene, CDR1 is LNHDA and CDR2 is SQIVND (reference sequence). The CDR3 length is 12 residues. V lost 4 bases and J 8 bases, leaving 6 bases between the germline ends. The CDR3 loop reads CASSTRDSPLHF. As DNA, the CDR3 is TGTGCCAGTAGTACCAGGGATTCACCCCTCCACTTT.

The genes are TRBV7-9 and TRBJ2-5; TRBD2 aligns across 9 bases. Germline lookup yields CDR1 SEHNR and CDR2 FQNEAQ (reference sequence). This CDR3 contains 13 residues. The CDR3 is CAAGSGGRETQYF. The CDR3 DNA follows: TGTGCAGCAGGCAGCGGGGGGAGAGAGACCCAGTACTTC.

A word on this clone: Its ends do not fully match the called genes, so a read error is possible. The genes are TRBV7-9 and TRBJ1-4, with D possibly being TRBD1 (6 bases). The germline CDR1 and CDR2 sequences are SEHNR and FQNEAQ (reference sequence). The CDR3 extends over 13 amino acids. The CDR3 region is CSSTGQSNEKLFF. CDR3 DNA: TGTTCCAGCACTGGACAGTCTAATGAAAAACTGTTTTTT.

This chain connects TRBV6-5 to TRBJ1-1; 8 bases are shared with TRBD1. Looked up from germline, CDR1 is MNHEY and CDR2 is SVGAGI. The CDR3 loop spans 15 amino acids. Germline trimming cut 5 bases from V and 1 base from J; bases unmatched to any gene: 6. Here the CDR3 reads CASSPQGTGNTEAFF. The CDR3 DNA reads as TGTGCCAGCAGTCCCCAAGGGACAGGGAACACTGAAGCTTTCTTT.

CDR3 protein: CASTIYGNTEAFF. CDR3 DNA: TGTGCCAGTACCATTTACGGTAACACTGAAGCTTTCTTT. The J gene is TRBJ1-1, the V gene TRBV19; D is undetermined. CDR3 length: 13 amino acids. Germline lookup yields CDR1 LNHDA and CDR2 SQIVND (reference sequence). Trimming took off 7 bases at V and 2 bases at J, with 11 bases between the two ends.

V is TRBV30 and J is TRBJ1-5; no clear D gene. The CDR3 covers 14 residues. V lost 2 bases and J lost 3, with 11 bases in between. CDR1 is GTSNPN and CDR2 is SVGIG in the germline V gene (reference sequence). The CDR3 sequence is CAWSSGMNNQPQHF. In DNA, the CDR3 is TGTGCCTGGAGTTCAGGTATGAACAATCAGCCCCAGCATTTT.

To note about this clone: Compared with germline, one end of the junction differs, possibly owing to a read error. V usage is TRBV7-9 and J usage is TRBJ2-7; 8 nucleotides align to TRBD1. Germline CDR1 SEHNR, CDR2 FQNEAQ (reference sequence). The CDR3 sequence is 15 residues long. The CDR3 DNA reads as TGTTCCAGCAGCTTGGGGACAGGATTAGGGTACGAGCAGTACTTC. It specifies CSSSLGTGLGYEQYF.

This clone appeared a few times. The V gene is TRBV7-9, the J gene TRBJ1-1; a weak D match, TRBD1 (5 bases). The germline V gene encodes CDR1 SEHNR and CDR2 FQNEAQ (reference sequence). This CDR3 comprises 17 residues. Trimming removed 5 bases from V and 2 bases from J, with 21 bases in between. CDR3: CASSLVGGTPTNTEAFF. In DNA, the CDR3 is TGTGCCAGCAGCCTCGTGGGGGGGACGCCTACTAACACTGAAGCTTTCTTT.

The V call is TRBV27, the J call TRBJ2-1; possibly TRBD2 for D (5 bases). The V and J ends lost 3 bases and 4 bases respectively, with 10 bases between them. This CDR3 is 14 amino acids long. The germline CDR1 and CDR2 sequences are MNHEY and SMNVEV (reference sequence). The CDR3 sequence: CASSLFRGYNEQFF. In nucleotides, the CDR3 is TGTGCCAGCAGTTTGTTTCGGGGTTACAATGAGCAGTTCTTC.

The rearrangement links TRBV5-6 to TRBJ1-4, with D hard to call. The CDR3 length is 16 residues. CDR1 is SGHDT and CDR2 is YYEEEE in the germline V gene. The V gene lost 4 bases and the J gene lost 0 bases, with 13 bases spanning the gap. The CDR3 sequence is CASSPYTHATNEKLFF. The CDR3 DNA sequence: TGTGCCAGCAGCCCTTACACCCATGCAACTAATGAAAAACTGTTTTTT.

The J gene is TRBJ2-3, the V gene TRBV25-1; no definite D call. This CDR3 contains 12 residues. The ends were cut back, 4 bases at V and 6 bases at J, with 8 bases in the middle. CDR1 and CDR2 from the germline V gene are MGHDK and SYGVNS. The CDR3 sequence is CASSGNGDTQYF. In nucleotides, the CDR3 is TGTGCCAGCAGTGGAAACGGGGATACGCAGTATTTT. Using reference TRBV25-1 and TRBJ2-3 for the parts outside the CDR3, the full variable domain is EADIYQTPRYLVIGTGKKITLECSQTMGHDKMYWYQQDPGMELHLIHYSYGVNSTEKGDLSSESTVSRIRTEHFPLTLESARPSHTSQYLCASSGNGDTQYFGPGTRLTVL.

As concerns this clone: Its ends do not fully match the called genes, so a read error is possible. This sequence joins TRBV4-1 and TRBJ2-5; 12 bases match TRBD2. CDR1 and CDR2 (germline): MGHRA, YSYEKL. The CDR3 extends over 17 amino acids. DNA for the CDR3: TGCGCCAGCAGTCAAGATCCTAGCGGGGGGGCCGGGGAGACCCAGTACTTC. Protein sequence: CASSQDPSGGAGETQYF.

Only a few counts were recorded for this clone. Other DNA variants within this sample encode the same CDR3. V is TRBV11-2 and J is TRBJ1-5; D may be TRBD1 (5 bases). Germline values: CDR1 SGHAT, CDR2 FQNNGV. The CDR3 extends over 15 amino acids. V was shortened by 4 bases and J by 6 bases, with 16 bases between the two germline ends. CDR3 coding DNA: TGTGCCAGCAGCTACCAGATGGGGGGACGTCAGCCCCAGCATTTT. Protein product: CASSYQMGGRQPQHF.

The chain couples TRBV2 to TRBJ1-5, with 7 bases aligning to TRBD1. CDR3 length: 17 amino acids. The V and J ends lost 4 bases and 7 bases, in that order; junction bases with no gene match: 16. The germline V gene has CDR1 SNHLY and CDR2 FYNNEI. CDR3 nucleotide sequence: TGTGCCAGCAGTGTTTTATCGACAGGGAAAGGGGAGCAGCCCCAGCATTTT. This codes for CASSVLSTGKGEQPQHF.

The V gene is TRBV18, the J gene TRBJ2-2; the D gene is possibly TRBD1 (6 bases). There are 14 residues in the CDR3. Germline V gives CDR1 KGHSH, CDR2 LQKENI. Trimming took 4 bases from V and 5 from J, leaving 11 bases between them. The CDR3 nucleotides read TGTGCCAGCTCACACTCTCAGGGGACCGGGGAGCTGTTTTTT. Translation gives CASSHSQGTGELFF.

The gene calls are TRBV5-1 and TRBJ2-5, with 11 bases identical to TRBD2. V lost 7 bases to trimming and J lost 5 bases; unmatched junction nucleotides: 7. This CDR3 contains 14 residues. CDR1 and CDR2 (germline): SGHRS, YFSETQ. The chain's CDR3 is CASGLAGGRETQYF. The CDR3 DNA reads as TGCGCCAGCGGATTAGCGGGGGGGCGCGAGACCCAGTACTTC.

The genes are TRBV19 and TRBJ1-5; 8 nucleotides agree with TRBD1. The CDR3 totals 16 residues. Germline values: CDR1 LNHDA, CDR2 SQIVND (reference sequence). J was trimmed by 1 base and V by 3 bases; bases with no gene match: 5. CDR3 DNA: TGTGCCAGTAGTATCCCGACAGGGGTCAGCAATCAGCCCCAGCATTTT. Encoded protein: CASSIPTGVSNQPQHF.

The chain combines TRBV5-1 with TRBJ1-3, with 7 positions matching TRBD1. The V gene's germline CDR1 is SGHRS and CDR2 YFSETQ. The CDR3 contains 14 residues. The J segment lost 5 bases and the V segment lost 2 bases, leaving 4 bases of the junction unmatched. The DNA for the CDR3 is TGCGCCAGCAGCTTCACAGGGGCGAGAAACACCATATATTTT. This sequence encodes CASSFTGARNTIYF.

This chain connects TRBV5-1 to TRBJ2-3; D is unclear. Looked up from germline, CDR1 is SGHRS and CDR2 is YFSETQ. This CDR3 spans 14 amino acids. V was pared by 6 bases and J by 1 base, with 12 bases between. The CDR3, as DNA: TGCGCCAGCACCCTTGATCGGGGCACAGATACGCAGTATTTT. The encoded protein is CASTLDRGTDTQYF.

This clone was counted only a few times. The genes are TRBV28 and TRBJ2-1, with a weak D call TRBD1 (7 bases). CDR3 length: 14 amino acids. Trimming took 6 bases from V and 7 from J, leaving 16 bases between them. From germline, CDR1 is MDHEN and CDR2 SYDVKM. CDR3 DNA: TGTGCCAGCAGACCCCGCGGGACAGAAAATGAGCAGTTCTTC. This sequence encodes CASRPRGTENEQFF.

This chain joins TRBV30 and TRBJ2-3; D is possibly TRBD1 (5 bases). Germline V gene sequence: CDR1 GTSNPN, CDR2 SVGIG (reference sequence). This CDR3 comprises 14 residues. Trimming left V 0 bases short and J 2 bases short, with 9 bases between. The CDR3 here is CAWSVLGPTDTQYF. CDR3 bases: TGTGCCTGGAGTGTACTGGGGCCCACAGATACGCAGTATTTT. The complete variable domain, with remaining parts taken from reference TRBV30 and TRBJ2-3, reads SQTIHQWPATLVQPVGSPLSLECTVEGTSNPNLYWYRQAAGRGLQLLFYSVGIGQISSEVPQNLSASRPQDRQFILSSKKLLLSDSGFYLCAWSVLGPTDTQYFGPGTRLTVL.

The CDR3 nucleotides are TGTGCCAGTACAGGGACAGGGGGAGGGGAGCTGTTTTTT. It encodes CASTGTGGGELFF. This chain links TRBV19 with TRBJ2-2, with TRBD1 matching over 11 bases. After removal of 7 bases from V and 8 bases from J, the junction contained 3 bases not matched to a gene. Germline values: CDR1 LNHDA, CDR2 SQIVND (reference sequence). The CDR3 is 13 amino acids. The full variable domain, rest sourced from reference TRBV19 and TRBJ2-2, is DGGITQSPKYLFRKEGQNVTLSCEQNLNHDAMYWYRQDPGQGLRLIYYSQIVNDFQKGDIAEGYSVSREKKESFPLTVTSAQKNPTAFYLCASTGTGGGELFFGEGSRLTVL.

The chain combines TRBV6-5 with TRBJ2-3; perhaps TRBD2 as D (5 bases). Per the germline V gene, CDR1 is MNHEY and CDR2 is SVGAGI. The CDR3 length is 15 residues. V lost 8 bases and J 6 bases, leaving 21 bases between the germline ends. CDR3 residues: CASRPVRAARDTQYF. For the CDR3, the DNA is TGTGCCAGCCGCCCGGTTCGAGCGGCCCGGGATACGCAGTATTTT.

This clone occurred a few times. The chain couples TRBV4-3 to TRBJ2-7, with D maybe TRBD2 (6 bases). Trimming removed 4 bases from V and 2 bases from J, with 15 bases in between. Germline assignment: CDR1 LGHNA and CDR2 YSLEER. The CDR3 extends over 15 amino acids. CDR3: CASSPLSGGTYEQYF. CDR3 sequence (DNA): TGCGCCAGCAGCCCTCTCTCCGGGGGAACCTACGAGCAGTACTTC.

This sequence joins TRBV5-4 and TRBJ2-5, with D maybe TRBD1 (6 bases). The CDR3 has 15 residues. In germline, CDR1 is SGHNT, CDR2 YYREEE (reference sequence). V was pared by 4 bases and J by 3 bases, with 16 bases between. CDR3 nucleotides: TGTGCCAGCAGCAGTATCAGGGGTAGTGAAGAGACCCAGTACTTC. As protein: CASSSIRGSEETQYF.

The chain employs TRBV19 and TRBJ1-6, with D possibly TRBD1 on 5 matching bases. The CDR3 totals 14 residues. Germline V lookup: CDR1 LNHDA, CDR2 SQIVND (reference sequence). The V gene lost 5 bases and the J gene lost 19 bases, with 24 bases spanning the gap. CDR3 sequence: CASSSNIWGIITHF. In DNA form, the CDR3 reads TGTGCCAGTAGTTCAAACATCTGGGGCATAATAACTCACTTT.